This T cell receptor (beta chain) was retrieved from a study of T-cell memory formation after mild COVID-19. In the study overall: Largely donor-specific TCR clusters were found.

Germline V gives CDR1 ENHRY, CDR2 SYGVKD. The CDR3 contains 13 residues. V lost 6 bases and J lost 0, with 6 bases in between. This clonotype was recorded many times. Antigen: not known. Whole-study findings and limits: The second-wave clones peaking on day 37 were not confirmed as SARS-CoV-2-specific.

TCRdb analysed the 5' RACE reads with MiXCR anew, one entry per CDR3 protein. Of over 120,000 distinct CDR3 sequences listed, about 5.7% were seen once; the top ten hold about 2%. This chain links TRBV10-3 with TRBJ1-3, with D tentatively TRBD1 (6 bases). Material for sequencing was PBMCs or a T cell subset sorted from them (not recorded which). This TCR was recovered from an adult woman who had mild COVID-19 (a few samples of this study predate the infection). Cell type and time point are not known. Here the CDR3 reads CAIRGHSGNTIYF. CDR3 coding DNA: TGTGCCATCAGGGGACACTCTGGAAACACCATATATTTT.